This passage covers 24 T cell receptor beta chains from one sample sequenced in a study of blood T cell repertoires in COVID-19. This table comes from immunoSEQ multiplex PCR, and its TCRdb copy is limited to in-frame clones, with some not included. Here the sample spans approximately 120,000 clones, 80% to 90% being singletons. Sequencing was carried out using peripheral blood. These receptors all come from a woman of 80 years or more with active or convalescent COVID-19.

The gene calls are TRBV9 and TRBJ2-3; no firm D call. V was pared by 4 bases and J by 6 bases, with 12 bases between. The CDR3 covers 13 residues. The germline gives CDR1 SGDLS, CDR2 YYNGEE. The CDR3 sequence is CASSPQVQDTQYF. Written as DNA, the CDR3 is TGTGCCAGCAGCCCCCAGGTCCAGGATACGCAGTATTTT.

In its sample, this clone is medium-sized (0.01 to 0.1%). This chain uses TRBV2 with TRBJ1-2, with 8 bases that match TRBD1. V gave up 6 bases and J gave up 7 bases; unmatched junction bases: 7. Germline V gene data show CDR1 as SNHLY and CDR2 as FYNNEI. The CDR3 has 13 residues. Here the CDR3 DNA reads TGTGCCAGCAGAGTACAGGGGGTTAGTGGCTACACCTTC. It is translated as CASRVQGVSGYTF. Looking up the rest from reference TRBV2 and TRBJ1-2 gives the full variable domain: EPEVTQTPSHQVTQMGQEVILRCVPISNHLYFYWYRQILGQKVEFLVSFYNNEISEKSEIFDDQFSVERPDGSNFTLKIRSTKLEDSAMYFCASRVQGVSGYTFGSGTRLTVV.

This chain joins TRBV28 and TRBJ1-5; no firm D call. Germline CDR1 is MDHEN and CDR2 is SYDVKM. The V gene lost 6 bases and the J gene lost 5 bases, with 5 bases spanning the gap. The CDR3 runs to 11 residues. CDR3 region: CASSTHQPQHF. CDR3 sequence (DNA): TGTGCCAGCAGCACACATCAGCCCCAGCATTTT.

This sequence joins TRBV9 and TRBJ2-7; 10 bases agree with TRBD2. Germline lookup yields CDR1 SGDLS and CDR2 YYNGEE. This CDR3 has 15 amino acids. The V and J ends lost 0 bases and 6 bases, in that order; junction bases with no gene match: 6. The CDR3 DNA reads TGTGCCAGCAGCGTAGGCGCTAGCGGGAGAGGCGAGCAGTACTTC. It yields the protein CASSVGASGRGEQYF.

J is TRBJ1-4 and V is TRBV5-4, with TRBD1 matching 7 bases. Germline CDR1 reads SGHNT; CDR2 reads YYREEE (reference sequence). Trimming took 5 bases from V and 3 from J; bases not matched to a gene: 10. There are 16 residues in the CDR3. For the CDR3, the DNA is TGTGCCAGCAGTCTTCACATACAGGGGTCTAATGAAAAACTGTTTTTT. It translates to CASSLHIQGSNEKLFF.

The gene calls are TRBV5-3 and TRBJ1-5; D is possibly TRBD1 (5 bases). TRBV5-3 is an open reading frame, and its role is uncertain. Deletions cut 3 bases from V and 6 bases from J, with 7 bases between. CDR3 size: 12 residues. Written as DNA, the CDR3 is TGTGCCAGAAGCTCGGGGGGTCAGCCCCAGCATTTT. Its translation is CARSSGGQPQHF.

The sample holds one count of this clone. CDR3 nucleotide sequence: TGTGCCAGTAGTATGTATGCGAATGAAAAACTGTTTTTT. As protein: CASSMYANEKLFF. The chain joins TRBV19 to TRBJ1-4; no clear D. This CDR3 has 13 amino acids. Per germline, CDR1 LNHDA and CDR2 SQIVND (reference sequence). With 3 bases removed from V and 5 bases from J, the gap between germline ends came to 7 bases.

This rearrangement joins TRBV28 to TRBJ1-3; D gene ambiguous. The CDR3 is 17 residues long. Germline CDR1 reads MDHEN; CDR2 reads SYDVKM. The V and J ends lost 3 bases and 0 bases respectively, with 15 bases between them. CDR3 sequence reads: CASSFTGKVSSGNTIYF. CDR3 nucleotides: TGTGCCAGCAGTTTTACGGGAAAAGTGAGCTCTGGAAACACCATATATTTT.

V usage is TRBV19 and J usage is TRBJ2-7, with D perhaps matching TRBD1 (6 bases). This CDR3 region has 15 residues. Trimming removed 3 bases from V and 6 bases from J, with 18 bases in between. CDR1 is LNHDA, CDR2 SQIVND, per germline (reference sequence). The CDR3 coding sequence is TGTGCCAGTAGTATCCGACAGGTGGGAACTTCCGAGCAGTACTTC. Amino acids: CASSIRQVGTSEQYF.

The gene calls are TRBV19 and TRBJ1-2, with 9 bases identical to TRBD1. The length of the CDR3 is 13 residues. Germline CDR1 and CDR2: LNHDA and SQIVND (reference sequence). After removal of 4 bases from V and 4 bases from J, the junction contained 1 base not matched to a gene. Here the CDR3 DNA reads TGTGCCAGTAGTAGGGACAGGGCCTATGGCTACACCTTC. This translates into CASSRDRAYGYTF.

This sequence joins TRBV28 and TRBJ1-5; D is possibly TRBD1 (5 bases). The CDR3 has 14 amino acids. V lost 3 bases and J 10 bases, leaving 16 bases between the germline ends. Germline CDR1 reads MDHEN; CDR2 reads SYDVKM. CDR3 bases: TGTGCCAGCAGTTTTGGGGCGGGGATGATTCCCCAGCATTTT. This translates into CASSFGAGMIPQHF.

The J gene is TRBJ1-5, the V gene TRBV19; D might be TRBD1 (6 bases). Trimming removed 8 bases from V and 7 bases from J, with 21 bases in between. This CDR3 is 15 amino acids long. The germline V gene encodes CDR1 LNHDA and CDR2 SQIVND (reference sequence). The CDR3 spells CASADIGGARQPQHF. The CDR3 coding sequence is TGTGCCAGTGCCGACATAGGGGGTGCTCGACAGCCCCAGCATTTT.

The chain recombines TRBV18 with TRBJ1-1, with D possibly being TRBD1 (6 bases). CDR1 KGHSH and CDR2 LQKENI come from the germline V gene. The V end was cut by 3 bases, the J end by 8 bases, with 10 bases between. The CDR3 is 12 amino acids. As DNA, the CDR3 is TGTGCCAGCTCACCGCAACAGGGCGAAGCTTTCTTT. Translated: CASSPQQGEAFF.

In this sample, this clone turned up once. In DNA form, the CDR3 reads TGTGCCAGCAGCCTAATTAAGAGAACCGGGGAGCTGTTTTTT. It yields the protein CASSLIKRTGELFF. The gene calls are TRBV3-1 (or the pseudogene TRBV3-2) and TRBJ2-2; no firm D call. The V gene's germline CDR1 is LGHDT and CDR2 YNNKEL (reference sequence). The CDR3 runs to 14 residues. V was pared by 4 bases and J by 5 bases, with 11 bases between.

This chain uses TRBV12-5 with TRBJ2-2; D is possibly TRBD1 (6 bases). CDR1 is LGHNT, CDR2 FRNRAP, per germline. Trimming took off 6 bases at V and 10 bases at J, with 24 bases between the two ends. The CDR3 spans 16 residues. CDR3 bases: TGTGCTAGTGGGGGGGCTTCCCAGGGTAGTTCGGAGGAGCTGTTTTTT. This codes for CASGGASQGSSEELFF.

This chain links TRBV14 with TRBJ2-7, with 9 bases matching TRBD1. Germline V CDR1 and CDR2: SGHDN, FVKESK. Trimming at V came to 5 bases and at J to 2 bases, leaving 4 bases not matched to a gene. The CDR3 loop spans 14 amino acids. The CDR3 nucleotides read TGTGCCAGCAGCTTCGGACAGGGGCCCTACGAGCAGTACTTC. Protein: CASSFGQGPYEQYF.

This chain joins TRBV25-1 and TRBJ2-3, with unresolved D. V lost 2 bases, J lost 4 bases, and 7 bases lay in between. CDR1 is MGHDK and CDR2 is SYGVNS in the germline V gene. The length of the CDR3 is 13 residues. CDR3 amino acids: CASSELSADTQYF. DNA for the CDR3: TGTGCCAGCAGTGAACTCTCGGCAGATACGCAGTATTTT.

The chain links TRBV5-6 to TRBJ1-2; unclear D gene. The length of the CDR3 is 14 residues. V lost 0 bases and J lost 5, with 11 bases in between. Germline values: CDR1 SGHDT, CDR2 YYEEEE. The CDR3 protein is CASSLAGSLYGYTF. The CDR3, as DNA: TGTGCCAGCAGCTTGGCCGGGTCGCTATATGGCTACACCTTC.

The chain links TRBV30 to TRBJ2-3, with TRBD1 identical over 9 bases. The CDR3 is 13 amino acids. Germline CDR1 reads GTSNPN; CDR2 reads SVGIG (reference sequence). The V gene end was trimmed by 7 bases and the J gene end by 2 bases; junction bases not matched to a gene: 4. The DNA for the CDR3 is TGTGCCTATGGGACAGGGAACACAGATACGCAGTATTTT. It codes for CAYGTGNTDTQYF.

The genes are TRBV7-8 and TRBJ2-1; 10 bases map to TRBD2. Germline assignment: CDR1 SGHVS and CDR2 FQNEAQ. V shed 5 bases, J shed 7 bases, and the junction held 8 bases outside the gene matches. The CDR3 sequence is 15 residues long. In DNA, the CDR3 is TGTGCCAGCAGCATGGGACTAGCGTACCTAAATGAGCAGTTCTTC. Translation gives CASSMGLAYLNEQFF.

This clone was observed a few times. This CDR3 reads CASSGGAVQETQYF. CDR3 DNA sequence: TGTGCCAGTAGTGGAGGAGCGGTCCAAGAGACCCAGTACTTC. The chain is built from TRBV19 and TRBJ2-5; D perhaps matches TRBD2 (5 bases). Trimming left V 5 bases short and J 1 base short, with 11 bases between. The CDR3 is made up of 14 amino acids. Per germline, CDR1 LNHDA and CDR2 SQIVND (reference sequence).

This clone appeared many times. CDR3 DNA: TGTGCCAGCAGCTATGGACAGGGTCCCTACGAGCAGTACTTC. Translated: CASSYGQGPYEQYF. V is TRBV14 and J is TRBJ2-7; 8 nucleotides agree with TRBD1. The junction had 5 bases not matched to a gene; V was cut back by 5 bases and J by 2 bases. Germline V gene sequence: CDR1 SGHDN, CDR2 FVKESK. CDR3 size: 14 residues.

The gene calls are TRBV4-2 and TRBJ2-7; 10 nucleotides line up with TRBD2. V trimming: 1 base; J trimming: 4 bases; junction bases outside the gene matches: 7. This CDR3 spans 16 amino acids. Germline V gene data show CDR1 as LGHNA and CDR2 as YNFKEQ. The CDR3 sequence is CASSQVVAGGQYEQYF. CDR3 nucleotides: TGTGCCAGCAGCCAAGTTGTAGCGGGAGGCCAATACGAGCAGTACTTC.

This clone was observed a single time. The DNA for the CDR3 is TGTGCCAGCTCACCCTGGACAGGGGGCAACACCGGGGAGCTGTTTTTT. Amino acids: CASSPWTGGNTGELFF. V and J are TRBV18 and TRBJ2-2, with TRBD1 matching over 11 bases. The CDR3 totals 16 residues. V dropped 3 bases and J dropped 2; count of bases not matched to a gene: 2. Germline CDR1 reads KGHSH; CDR2 reads LQKENI.